This entry describes one TCR beta chain. The data originate from a study of blood T cell repertoires in COVID-19. Background on the study: Acute and convalescent COVID-19 specimens originated in the United States, Italy and Spain. T cells, B-cell-depleted T cells, or PBMCs supplied cDNA or gDNA.

The method was immunoSEQ multiplex PCR; TCRdb's version includes in-frame clones alone and lacks a portion of them. The data contain around 50,000 clones, roughly 86% of them singletons. Germline V gene lookup returns CDR1 SNHLY and CDR2 FYNNEI. The CDR3 has 16 amino acids. V was pared by 2 bases and J by 2 bases, with 13 bases between. J is TRBJ1-3 and V is TRBV2, with D perhaps matching TRBD1 (5 bases). The clonotype comes from a woman of 80 years or more with acute or convalescent COVID-19. Sequenced: peripheral blood. CDR3 loop: CASSELGRAAGNTIYF. The CDR3, as DNA: TGTGCCAGCAGTGAATTGGGCAGGGCGGCTGGAAACACCATATATTTT.